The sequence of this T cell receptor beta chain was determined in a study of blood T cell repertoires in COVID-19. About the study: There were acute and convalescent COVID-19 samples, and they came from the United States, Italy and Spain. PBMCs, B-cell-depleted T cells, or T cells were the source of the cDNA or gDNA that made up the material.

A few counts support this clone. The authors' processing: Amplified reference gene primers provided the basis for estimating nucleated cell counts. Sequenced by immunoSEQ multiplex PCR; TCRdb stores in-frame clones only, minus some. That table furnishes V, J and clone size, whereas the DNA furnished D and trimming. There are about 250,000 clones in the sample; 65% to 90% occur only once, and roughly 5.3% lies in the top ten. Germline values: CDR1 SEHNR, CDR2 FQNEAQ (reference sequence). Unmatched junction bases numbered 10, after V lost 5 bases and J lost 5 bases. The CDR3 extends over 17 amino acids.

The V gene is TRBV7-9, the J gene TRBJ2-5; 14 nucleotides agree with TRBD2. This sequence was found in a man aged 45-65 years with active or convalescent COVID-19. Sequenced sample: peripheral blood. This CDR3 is CASSPGGTSGRGETQYF. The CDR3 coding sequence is TGTGCCAGCAGCCCGGGAGGGACTAGCGGGAGAGGTGAGACCCAGTACTTC.